This TCR beta chain was obtained from a study of blood T cell repertoires in COVID-19. Across the whole study: From the United States, Italy and Spain came samples of acute and convalescent COVID-19. From T cells, B-cell-depleted T cells, or PBMCs came the material, which was cDNA or gDNA.

V was pared by 0 bases and J by 1 base, with 9 bases between. The CDR3 is made up of 15 amino acids. The germline V gene has CDR1 SGHDN and CDR2 FVKESK. Categorization into cohorts depended on clinical history that participants reported. What the recovered Cohort 3 donors had was two negative PCRs, clearance, or symptom resolution. The assay was immunoSEQ multiplex PCR, and TCRdb's table has in-frame clones only and misses some. The sample contains around 360,000 clones, over 75% of which appear only once. Sequencing was done on a sample of PBMCs or T cells enriched from blood (not recorded which). This sequence originates from a woman in her 30s who had recovered from COVID-19. The chain uses TRBV14 and TRBJ1-2, with D unclear. The CDR3 region is CASSQDFGDNYGYTF. CDR3 DNA: TGTGCCAGCAGCCAAGACTTCGGAGATAACTATGGCTACACCTTC.